A selection of T cell receptor beta chains follows, all from one sample in a study of blood T cell repertoires in COVID-19. The protocol was immunoSEQ multiplex PCR, while the TCRdb copy is restricted to in-frame clones and leaves out a portion. The table lists under 250,000 clones, approximately 84% of them singletons, with approximately 1.7% in the top ten. Material for sequencing was PBMCs or T cells enriched from blood (not recorded which). The receptors here all came from a man aged 35 to 55 who had recovered from COVID-19. Both conserved end residues are part of each CDR3. The D gene is left open where the match is weak. Clone size is not always given. Where it is, it says once, few, many or a class for expanded clones.

.	TRBV19	TRBD1	TRBJ1-5	CASSIGAPGGLFYQPQHF	TGTGCCAGTAGTATAGGGGCCCCAGGGGGCCTGTTCTATCAGCCCCAGCATTTT
once	TRBV7-7	.	TRBJ2-3	CASSPGRTDTQYF	TGTGCCAGCAGCCCTGGGAGGACAGATACGCAGTATTTT
.	TRBV5-1	TRBD1	TRBJ2-5	CASSLWDREQTQYF	TGCGCCAGCAGCTTGTGGGACAGGGAGCAGACCCAGTACTTC
once	TRBV6-2/TRBV6-3	.	TRBJ1-2	CASRPLPGTPNYGYTF	TGTGCCAGCAGACCTCTCCCCGGGACACCTAACTATGGCTACACCTTC
.	TRBV6-5	TRBD1	TRBJ2-7	CASSRGQGSYEQYF	TGTGCCAGCAGTAGAGGACAGGGCTCCTACGAGCAGTACTTC
.	TRBV4-1	TRBD2	TRBJ2-1	CASSPRLAGVSTGYEQFF	TGCGCCAGCAGCCCTAGACTAGCGGGAGTTTCGACAGGGTATGAGCAGTTCTTC
.	TRBV3-1/TRBV3-2	TRBD2	TRBJ2-7	CASSQDVLSGGVYEQYF	TGTGCCAGCAGCCAAGATGTCTTAAGCGGGGGGGTTTACGAGCAGTACTTC
.	TRBV15	TRBD2	TRBJ2-1	CATSRGSGGPMDEQFF	TGTGCCACCAGCAGAGGTAGCGGGGGCCCAATGGATGAGCAGTTCTTC
.	TRBV9	TRBD1	TRBJ2-7	CASSTTGSTYEQYF	TGTGCCAGCAGTACGACAGGGTCGACTTACGAGCAGTACTTC
.	TRBV29-1	.	TRBJ1-2	CSVEEPGTYGYTF	TGCAGCGTTGAAGAACCGGGTACCTATGGCTACACCTTC
.	TRBV11-2	.	TRBJ2-7	CASSLVLESRRSSYEQYF	TGTGCCAGCAGCTTAGTTCTTGAGTCCAGGCGAAGCTCCTACGAGCAGTACTTC
.	TRBV27	.	TRBJ1-5	CASSLLQNSNQPQHF	TGTGCCAGCAGTTTACTGCAGAATAGCAATCAGCCCCAGCATTTT
.	TRBV7-2	TRBD2	TRBJ2-1	CASSPRGAGGNNEQFF	TGTGCCAGCAGCCCTCGTGGGGCGGGGGGAAACAATGAGCAGTTCTTC
.	TRBV13	.	TRBJ1-2	CASSLAGSYGYTF	TGTGCCAGCAGCTTAGCAGGGTCCTATGGCTACACCTTC
.	TRBV6-5	TRBD2	TRBJ2-7	CASSYSMGGYSYEQYF	TGTGCCAGCAGTTACTCGATGGGGGGGTACTCCTACGAGCAGTACTTC
.	TRBV12-3/TRBV12-4	.	TRBJ1-2	CASFEGAYYGYTF	TGTGCCAGCTTCGAGGGCGCCTACTATGGCTACACCTTC
.	TRBV5-1	.	TRBJ2-7	CASSFGREQYF	TGCGCCAGCAGCTTTGGGCGCGAGCAGTACTTC
.	TRBV25-1	.	TRBJ2-3	CASSESRGGTDTQYF	TGTGCCAGCAGCGAGTCCAGGGGAGGCACAGATACGCAGTATTTT
few	TRBV4-1	TRBD1	TRBJ2-5	CASSRAGQGLETQYF	TGCGCCAGCAGCCGGGCGGGACAGGGTCTAGAGACCCAGTACTTC
once	TRBV5-4	TRBD1	TRBJ1-2	CASSLEGAGYGYTF	TGTGCCAGCAGCTTGGAGGGGGCTGGATATGGCTACACCTTC
.	TRBV5-1	.	TRBJ2-5	CASSEQPSSEETQYF	TGCGCCAGCAGCGAACAGCCATCCTCCGAAGAGACCCAGTACTTC
.	TRBV6-6	TRBD1	TRBJ1-5	CASSLKTGGAYQPQHF	TGTGCCAGCAGCCTCAAGACAGGGGGCGCTTATCAGCCCCAGCATTTT
.	TRBV18	TRBD2	TRBJ2-3	CASSPFLAGGGTDTQYF	TGTGCCAGCTCACCATTCCTAGCGGGAGGCGGCACAGATACGCAGTATTTT
.	TRBV28	.	TRBJ2-5	CASSMGQQETQYF	TGTGCCAGCAGCATGGGACAACAAGAGACCCAGTACTTC
.	TRBV4-1	TRBD1	TRBJ1-2	CASSQDGQGNRYTF	TGCGCCAGCAGCCAAGACGGACAGGGTAATCGCTACACCTTC
.	TRBV10-3	TRBD1	TRBJ1-2	CAISNDRGENYGYTF	TGTGCCATCTCCAACGACAGGGGCGAGAACTATGGCTACACCTTC
.	TRBV28	.	TRBJ1-1	CASSHVRADMNTEAFF	TGTGCCAGCAGCCACGTGAGGGCCGATATGAACACTGAAGCTTTCTTT
.	TRBV21-1	.	TRBJ1-4	CASNSKNRATNEKLFF	TGTGCCAGCAACTCAAAAAACAGGGCAACTAATGAAAAACTGTTTTTT
once	TRBV2	.	TRBJ1-4	CASSAYRATNEKLFF	TGTGCCAGCAGTGCCTACAGGGCAACTAATGAAAAACTGTTTTTT
once	TRBV18	.	TRBJ2-1	CASSPVEDEQFF	TGTGCCAGCTCACCCGTTGAGGATGAGCAGTTCTTC
.	TRBV28	.	TRBJ1-2	CASSATGTNYGYTF	TGTGCCAGCAGTGCAACCGGGACAAACTATGGCTACACCTTC
.	TRBV10-3	TRBD1	TRBJ2-7	CAIREPTGGFYEQYF	TGTGCCATCAGAGAGCCGACAGGGGGCTTTTACGAGCAGTACTTC
.	TRBV3-1/TRBV3-2	.	TRBJ2-1	CASSRKAGPRGNEQFF	TGTGCCAGCAGCCGAAAGGCGGGACCCCGAGGCAATGAGCAGTTCTTC
.	TRBV5-5	TRBD1	TRBJ1-5	CASTPQGASSNQPQHF	TGTGCCAGCACCCCGCAGGGGGCTTCAAGCAATCAGCCCCAGCATTTT
.	TRBV18	.	TRBJ2-7	CASSHVRDSYEQYF	TGTGCCAGCTCCCATGTACGGGACTCCTACGAGCAGTACTTC
.	TRBV29-1	TRBD2	TRBJ2-2	CSGREGPGELFF	TGCAGCGGTAGGGAGGGCCCCGGGGAGCTGTTTTTT
.	TRBV6-1	.	TRBJ1-5	CASSEVGVSQPQHF	TGTGCCAGCAGTGAAGTCGGGGTATCTCAGCCCCAGCATTTT
.	TRBV19	TRBD1	TRBJ1-1	CASSIGQGAVAFF	TGTGCCAGTAGTATAGGGCAGGGGGCGGTTGCTTTCTTT
.	TRBV19	.	TRBJ1-2	CASSIRSYGYTF	TGTGCCAGTAGTATCAGGTCCTATGGCTACACCTTC
.	TRBV2	TRBD1	TRBJ1-1	CASSWTGERTEAFF	TGTGCCAGCAGCTGGACAGGGGAGCGGACTGAAGCTTTCTTT
.	TRBV12-2	.	TRBJ2-7	CASRSGLGERVLEQYF	TGTGCAAGTCGCTCGGGACTGGGGGAGCGGGTTTTGGAGCAGTACTTC
.	TRBV7-3	TRBD1	TRBJ1-2	CASSPYRGQGGYTF	TGTGCCAGCAGCCCCTACAGGGGGCAGGGTGGCTACACCTTC
.	TRBV27	TRBD2	TRBJ2-1	CASSSYRLAGADEQFF	TGTGCCAGCAGTTCCTACCGGCTAGCGGGGGCGGATGAGCAGTTCTTC
few	TRBV18	TRBD1	TRBJ2-7	CASSPQGAAEQYF	TGTGCCAGCTCACCGCAGGGGGCGGCCGAGCAGTACTTC
.	TRBV6-4	TRBD2	TRBJ2-5	CASSVEGGETQYF	TGTGCCAGCAGTGTGGAGGGAGGGGAGACCCAGTACTTC
few	TRBV11-2	TRBD1	TRBJ1-3	CASSFSQGDGNTIYF	TGTGCCAGCAGCTTTAGCCAGGGGGACGGAAACACCATATATTTT
.	TRBV6-4	.	TRBJ2-2	CASSVAQNTGELFF	TGTGCCAGCAGTGTGGCTCAAAACACCGGGGAGCTGTTTTTT
.	TRBV4-2	.	TRBJ1-6	CASSQPDGGGEVENSPLHF	TGTGCCAGCAGCCAACCTGACGGCGGAGGGGAGGTAGAGAATTCACCCCTCCACTTT
few	TRBV9	TRBD1	TRBJ2-7	CASSVGLQGVHEQYF	TGTGCCAGCAGCGTAGGGTTACAGGGGGTCCACGAGCAGTACTTC
.	TRBV5-1	TRBD1	TRBJ1-2	CASSLFRVDRENNYGYTF	TGCGCCAGCAGCCTTTTCCGGGTGGACAGGGAGAATAACTATGGCTACACCTTC
.	TRBV12-3/TRBV12-4	TRBD1	TRBJ2-5	CAVGGQQETQYF	TGTGCCGTTGGGGGACAGCAAGAGACCCAGTACTTC
.	TRBV10-3	.	TRBJ1-4	CAISAGGLTNEKLFF	TGTGCCATCAGCGCCGGGGGGCTTACTAATGAAAAACTGTTTTTT
.	TRBV9	TRBD2	TRBJ2-2	CASSGTKGRALFF	TGTGCCAGCAGCGGTACGAAGGGGAGGGCGCTGTTTTTT
many	TRBV11-1	TRBD1	TRBJ1-4	CASSLTTGQAFEKLFF	TGTGCCAGCAGCCTTACTACGGGACAGGCCTTTGAAAAACTGTTTTTT
.	TRBV3-1/TRBV3-2	.	TRBJ2-5	CASSQGHVQETQYF	TGTGCCAGCAGCCAAGGACATGTTCAAGAGACCCAGTACTTC
once	TRBV29-1	.	TRBJ1-5	CSVPGVEGNQPQHF	TGCAGCGTCCCCGGGGTGGAGGGGAATCAGCCCCAGCATTTT
.	TRBV19	.	TRBJ1-1	CASSRAGLNTEAFF	TGTGCCAGTAGTAGGGCGGGGTTGAACACTGAAGCTTTCTTT
.	TRBV29-1	.	TRBJ1-2	CSVEAADGGYTF	TGCAGCGTTGAAGCTGCGGATGGTGGCTACACCTTC
.	TRBV10-3	.	TRBJ1-3	CAIEGSGNTIYF	TGTGCCATCGAGGGTAGTGGAAACACCATATATTTT